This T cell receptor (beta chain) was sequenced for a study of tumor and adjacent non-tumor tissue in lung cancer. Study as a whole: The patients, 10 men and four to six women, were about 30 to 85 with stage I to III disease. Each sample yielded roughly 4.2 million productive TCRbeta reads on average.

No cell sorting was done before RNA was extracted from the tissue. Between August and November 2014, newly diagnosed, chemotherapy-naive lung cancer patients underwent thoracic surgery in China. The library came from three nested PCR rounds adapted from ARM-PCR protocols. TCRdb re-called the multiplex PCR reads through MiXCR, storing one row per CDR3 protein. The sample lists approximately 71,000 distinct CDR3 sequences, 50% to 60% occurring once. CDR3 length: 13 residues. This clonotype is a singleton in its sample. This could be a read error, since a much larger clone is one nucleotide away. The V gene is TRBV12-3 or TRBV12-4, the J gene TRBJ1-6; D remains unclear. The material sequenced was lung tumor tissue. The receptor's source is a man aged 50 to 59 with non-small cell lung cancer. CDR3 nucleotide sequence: TGTGCCGGCAGTACAGAAACATACTCACCCCTCCACTTT. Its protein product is CAGSTETYSPLHF.